The 30 T cell receptor beta chains given below trace back to one sample, sequenced in a study of cytomegalovirus exposure and HLA in healthy donors. TCRdb's copy holds only in-frame clones and misses some; the assay was immunoSEQ multiplex PCR. The table records more than 35,000 clones, 80% to 95% of them present only once. The sequenced material came from PBMCs. These TCRs come from a man younger than 30 in good health and CMV-seronegative.

The chain couples TRBV19 to TRBJ1-1; a weak D match, TRBD1 (6 bases). The CDR3 runs 15 residues. The V and J ends lost 3 bases and 4 bases respectively, with 15 bases between them. Germline-derived CDR1 and CDR2 are LNHDA and SQIVND (reference sequence). The CDR3 sequence is CASSIAPAGATEAFF. The CDR3 DNA reads as TGTGCCAGTAGTATCGCCCCCGCGGGGGCCACTGAAGCTTTCTTT.

The CDR3 bases are TGTGCCAGCAGCTTAGGATGGGGGGGAGGGCAGCCCCAGCATTTT. Protein: CASSLGWGGGQPQHF. The chain joins TRBV7-2 to TRBJ1-5, with D perhaps matching TRBD1 (5 bases). CDR3 length: 15 residues. The V end was cut by 1 base, the J end by 7 bases, with 14 bases between. Germline V lookup: CDR1 SGHTA, CDR2 FQGNSA.

This chain links TRBV7-6 with TRBJ2-1; 16 bases match TRBD2. The CDR3 loop spans 16 amino acids. V shed 5 bases and J 6 bases; nucleotides not matched to a gene: 4. Germline CDR1 SGHVS, CDR2 FNYEAQ. DNA for the CDR3: TGTGCCAGCAGCCTCGGGACTAGCGGGAGGGGCAATGAGCAGTTCTTC. It translates to CASSLGTSGRGNEQFF.

The chain combines TRBV2 with TRBJ1-1; D may be TRBD1 (5 bases). From germline, CDR1 is SNHLY and CDR2 FYNNEI. The CDR3 contains 13 residues. This chain's CDR3 is CATVNPMNTEAFF. DNA of the CDR3: TGTGCGACAGTGAACCCCATGAACACTGAAGCTTTCTTT.

The chain joins TRBV7-2 to TRBJ2-1; TRBD2 might be the D (6 bases). This CDR3 contains 15 residues. Trimming left V 7 bases short and J 0 bases short, with 13 bases between. Germline-derived CDR1 and CDR2 are SGHTA and FQGNSA. The CDR3 loop reads CASITRGSSYNEQFF. The CDR3 region has the DNA TGTGCCAGCATTACCCGGGGGAGCTCCTACAATGAGCAGTTCTTC.

The chain combines TRBV2 with TRBJ2-2; 7 nucleotides align to TRBD2. This CDR3 is built from 14 residues. The germline CDR1 and CDR2 sequences are SNHLY and FYNNEI. V shed 8 bases, J shed 4 bases, and the junction held 7 bases outside the gene matches. DNA for the CDR3: TGTGCCAGCGGGGGAGGGTATGCCACCGGGGAGCTGTTTTTT. Translating gives CASGGGYATGELFF.

The chain recombines TRBV19 with TRBJ1-5; possibly TRBD1 for D (6 bases). The germline V and J ends were trimmed by 7 bases and 3 bases, with 13 bases remaining between them. Germline CDR1 reads LNHDA; CDR2 reads SQIVND (reference sequence). This CDR3 region has 14 residues. CDR3: CASISTGTNQPQHF. The CDR3 DNA reads as TGTGCCAGTATCTCCACAGGGACCAATCAGCCCCAGCATTTT.

This chain connects TRBV30 to TRBJ2-1; 8 nucleotides line up with TRBD2. The CDR3 runs to 13 residues. Germline V gives CDR1 GTSNPN, CDR2 SVGIG (reference sequence). Trimming removed 1 base from V and 9 bases from J; junction bases left unmatched: 5. CDR3: CAWSATTSGEQFF. CDR3 bases: TGTGCCTGGAGTGCAACTACTAGCGGTGAGCAGTTCTTC.

The rearrangement uses TRBV5-1 and TRBJ2-5; the match to TRBD2 covers 8 bases. This CDR3 region has 15 residues. V shed 4 bases and J 4 bases; nucleotides not matched to a gene: 9. Germline lookup yields CDR1 SGHRS and CDR2 YFSETQ. DNA of the CDR3: TGCGCCAGCAGCAAGGGACTAGGGGGGGGAGAGACCCAGTACTTC. Translating gives CASSKGLGGGETQYF.

This CDR3 is CASSWGNANTEAFF. Here the CDR3 DNA reads TGTGCCAGCAGTTGGGGCAATGCGAACACTGAAGCTTTCTTT. The V gene is TRBV28, the J gene TRBJ1-1, with D perhaps matching TRBD1 (5 bases). In germline, CDR1 is MDHEN, CDR2 SYDVKM. The CDR3 extends over 14 amino acids. V lost 4 bases, J lost 1 base, and 10 bases lay in between.

The gene calls are TRBV7-8 and TRBJ2-1; D might be TRBD2 (6 bases). Looked up from germline, CDR1 is SGHVS and CDR2 is FQNEAQ. Trimming left V 5 bases short and J 7 bases short, with 15 bases between. The CDR3 runs 14 residues. The DNA of the CDR3 is TGTGCCAGCAGCCCCCCGGGAGTGGAGAATGAGCAGTTCTTC. This gives the protein CASSPPGVENEQFF.

J is TRBJ1-3 and V is TRBV19, with D unresolved. There are 15 residues in the CDR3. The germline V and J ends were trimmed by 6 bases and 3 bases, with 15 bases remaining between them. Per the germline V gene, CDR1 is LNHDA and CDR2 is SQIVND (reference sequence). The CDR3 bases are TGTGCCAGTAGGGTGTTCGGGGAGGTTGGAAACACCATATATTTT. Amino acids: CASRVFGEVGNTIYF.

This chain uses TRBV27 with TRBJ1-2; possibly TRBD1 for D (5 bases). The V end lost 5 bases, the J end lost 8 bases, and 15 bases lay between the germline ends. The CDR3 runs to 13 residues. The germline CDR1 and CDR2 sequences are MNHEY and SMNVEV (reference sequence). The CDR3 DNA follows: TGTGCCAGCAGTCCGCGCGGGGCAGACGGCTACACCTTC. It yields the protein CASSPRGADGYTF.

The chain couples TRBV9 to TRBJ2-3, with a tentative D call TRBD2 (6 bases). This CDR3 spans 15 amino acids. Germline CDR1 reads SGDLS; CDR2 reads YYNGEE. V lost 4 bases and J 6 bases, leaving 18 bases between the germline ends. The CDR3 here is CASSSGTQGSDTQYF. CDR3 DNA: TGTGCCAGCAGCTCCGGGACTCAGGGCTCCGATACGCAGTATTTT. The entire variable domain, with the rest obtained from reference TRBV9 and TRBJ2-3, is as follows: DSGVTQTPKHLITATGQRVTLRCSPRSGDLSVYWYQQSLDQGLQFLIQYYNGEERAKGNILERFSAQQFPDLHSELNLSSLELGDSALYFCASSSGTQGSDTQYFGPGTRLTVL.

The V gene is TRBV7-2, the J gene TRBJ2-2; TRBD2 matches at 7 bases. V gave up 5 bases and J gave up 1 base; unmatched junction bases: 13. This CDR3 contains 18 residues. The germline gives CDR1 SGHTA, CDR2 FQGNSA. CDR3 sequence (DNA): TGTGCCAGCAGCCCTCAGTCCTGGGCGGGGGTGAACACCGGGGAGCTGTTTTTT. Residues: CASSPQSWAGVNTGELFF.

CDR3 nucleotide sequence: TGTGCCAGCAGCCCACGGGACTCCAATAGGGGCAATGAGCAGTTCTTC. Translation gives CASSPRDSNRGNEQFF. The chain recombines TRBV9 with TRBJ2-1; D is possibly TRBD2 (6 bases). This CDR3 has 16 residues. With 4 bases removed from V and 6 bases from J, the gap between germline ends came to 20 bases. Per germline, CDR1 SGDLS and CDR2 YYNGEE.

The gene calls are TRBV27 and TRBJ2-2, with 11 nucleotides matching TRBD2. This CDR3 spans 15 amino acids. The junction had 4 bases not matched to a gene; V was cut back by 2 bases and J by 8 bases. Germline CDR1 and CDR2: MNHEY and SMNVEV (reference sequence). The DNA for the CDR3 is TGTGCCAGCAGTTTAACTAGCGGGAGTTCAGGGGAGCTGTTTTTT. Encoded protein: CASSLTSGSSGELFF.

This clone was seen a single time. The chain joins TRBV2 to TRBJ1-1; D is undetermined. Germline V lookup: CDR1 SNHLY, CDR2 FYNNEI. The ends were cut back, 3 bases at V and 4 bases at J, with 9 bases in the middle. This CDR3 has 13 residues. The CDR3 DNA reads TGTGCCAGCAGTGACCCGGGTGTCACTGAAGCTTTCTTT. It encodes CASSDPGVTEAFF.

The rearrangement links TRBV7-6 to TRBJ2-5; TRBD2 agrees at 9 bases. V trimming: 4 bases; J trimming: 3 bases; junction bases outside the gene matches: 6. Germline CDR1 is SGHVS and CDR2 is FNYEAQ. The CDR3 is 15 amino acids. The CDR3 DNA sequence: TGTGCCAGCAGCTCCCTGGGACTAGCAAAAGAGACCCAGTACTTC. As protein: CASSSLGLAKETQYF.

This clone has a single count. The rearrangement uses TRBV5-4 and TRBJ2-2, with D unclear. Germline loops: CDR1 SGHNT, CDR2 YYREEE (reference sequence). CDR3 length equals 14 residues. With 0 bases removed from V and 1 base from J, the gap between germline ends came to 4 bases. CDR3 region: CASSLELNTGELFF. CDR3 bases: TGTGCCAGCAGCTTGGAACTGAACACCGGGGAGCTGTTTTTT.

The gene calls are TRBV6-6 and TRBJ2-7; 8 nucleotides align to TRBD2. Per germline, CDR1 MNHNY and CDR2 SVGAGI (reference sequence). V dropped 6 bases and J dropped 5; count of bases not matched to a gene: 6. CDR3 length equals 13 residues. CDR3 in amino acids: CASSREGVHEQYF. CDR3 DNA: TGTGCCAGCAGCCGGGAGGGGGTCCACGAGCAGTACTTC.

CDR3 loop: CASSFDGTGGYEQYF. Written as DNA, the CDR3 is TGCGCCAGCAGCTTCGATGGGACAGGGGGCTACGAGCAGTACTTC. The rearrangement links TRBV5-1 to TRBJ2-7; the match to TRBD1 covers 11 bases. CDR3 length: 15 amino acids. J was trimmed by 3 bases and V by 2 bases; bases with no gene match: 4. The germline V gene encodes CDR1 SGHRS and CDR2 YFSETQ.

The rearrangement links TRBV28 to TRBJ1-5, with a weak D call TRBD1 (5 bases). CDR3 size: 17 residues. The V end lost 4 bases, the J end lost 0 bases, and 16 bases lay between the germline ends. Germline CDR1 and CDR2: MDHEN and SYDVKM. The CDR3 region is CASSSGTSTYSNQPQHF. The CDR3 nucleotides are TGTGCCAGCAGTTCCGGGACTTCTACATATAGCAATCAGCCCCAGCATTTT.

V usage is TRBV28 and J usage is TRBJ2-5, with TRBD2 as a possible D gene (6 bases). CDR1 and CDR2 from the germline V gene are MDHEN and SYDVKM. V was trimmed by 6 bases and J by 2 bases, leaving 19 bases between them. This CDR3 is 16 amino acids long. The CDR3 loop is CASSGYVKDYQETQYF. The CDR3 region has the DNA TGTGCCAGCAGCGGCTACGTTAAGGACTATCAAGAGACCCAGTACTTC.

This clone was observed a few times. J is TRBJ2-7 and V is TRBV25-1; D is undetermined. Per the germline V gene, CDR1 is MGHDK and CDR2 is SYGVNS. The CDR3 length is 11 residues. Trimming cost V 10 bases and J 0 bases, with 7 bases left between them. CDR3 region: CATLSSYEQYF. The CDR3, as DNA: TGTGCCACTCTAAGCTCCTACGAGCAGTACTTC.

This chain uses TRBV30 with TRBJ1-1; D unclear. The CDR3 runs 10 residues. Germline V gene sequence: CDR1 GTSNPN, CDR2 SVGIG (reference sequence). V dropped 0 bases and J dropped 6 bases, with 2 bases sitting between them. The CDR3 region is CAWSVSEAFF. CDR3 DNA sequence: TGTGCCTGGAGTGTCTCTGAAGCTTTCTTT.

The chain links TRBV5-1 to TRBJ2-7; D might be TRBD1 (6 bases). The V gene lost 4 bases and the J gene lost 7 bases, with 15 bases spanning the gap. Per germline, CDR1 SGHRS and CDR2 YFSETQ. There are 13 residues in the CDR3. This CDR3 is CASSPTGLTEQYF. The CDR3 nucleotides are TGCGCCAGCAGCCCGACAGGTCTTACGGAGCAGTACTTC.

The chain joins TRBV7-6 to TRBJ2-3; 10 nucleotides align to TRBD2. CDR1 SGHVS and CDR2 FNYEAQ come from the germline V gene. J gave up 8 bases and V 0 bases, and 8 bases lay outside the gene matches. This CDR3 contains 16 residues. The CDR3 sequence is CASSLALAGARGTQYF. In DNA, the CDR3 is TGTGCCAGCAGCTTAGCGCTAGCGGGGGCTAGAGGTACGCAGTATTTT.

In its sample, this clone was seen once. This chain uses TRBV9 with TRBJ2-3; TRBD2 matches at 8 bases. The CDR3 sequence is 16 residues long. The V and J ends lost 0 bases and 1 base, in that order; junction bases with no gene match: 4. Germline V gene sequence: CDR1 SGDLS, CDR2 YYNGEE. The CDR3 spells CASSVGTSGRTDTQYF. The CDR3 region has the DNA TGTGCCAGCAGCGTAGGAACTAGCGGACGCACAGATACGCAGTATTTT.

The chain recombines TRBV5-1 with TRBJ1-3; D gene ambiguous. CDR1 is SGHRS, CDR2 YFSETQ, per germline. Trimming removed 0 bases from V and 4 bases from J, with 8 bases in between. This CDR3 spans 14 amino acids. The CDR3 sequence: CASSLDGSGNTIYF. CDR3 nucleotides: TGCGCCAGCAGCTTGGACGGGTCGGGAAACACCATATATTTT.